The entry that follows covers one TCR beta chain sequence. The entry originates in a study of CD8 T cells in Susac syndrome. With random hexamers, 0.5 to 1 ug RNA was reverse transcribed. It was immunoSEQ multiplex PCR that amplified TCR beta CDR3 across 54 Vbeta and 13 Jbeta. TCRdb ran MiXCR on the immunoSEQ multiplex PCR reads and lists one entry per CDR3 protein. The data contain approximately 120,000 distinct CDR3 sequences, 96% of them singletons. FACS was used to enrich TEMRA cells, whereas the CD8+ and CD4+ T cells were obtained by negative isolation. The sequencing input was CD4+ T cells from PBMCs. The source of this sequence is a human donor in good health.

DNA for the CDR3: TGTGCCAGCCTTCCGCTCCAGGGTGAAAACATTCAGTACTTC. Translation gives CASLPLQGENIQYF. The rearrangement uses TRBV6-6 and TRBJ2-4; maybe TRBD1 (5 bases). Germline CDR1 reads MNHNY; CDR2 reads SVGAGI (reference sequence). V was trimmed by 8 bases and J by 5 bases, leaving 16 bases between them. This CDR3 contains 14 residues.